The sequence of this TCR beta chain was determined in a study of cytomegalovirus exposure and HLA in healthy donors. The PCR ran on 60 Vbeta and 13 Jbeta primers. Using immunoSEQ multiplex PCR, the repertoire was profiled, and TCRdb retains in-frame clones only, with some absent. The top ten hold under 8% of the sample, which has under 170,000 clones, about four fifths seen once. Trimming stripped 5 bases from V and 1 base from J, with 10 bases between. This CDR3 is built from 14 residues. Germline assignment: CDR1 SGHVS and CDR2 FNYEAQ. About this clone itself: Its antigen remains unidentified.

Study-wide results and caveats: Per a later analysis, HLA-associated TCR beta chains showed more clonal expansion than other, equally common TCR beta chains. Later analysis placed DRB1 highest and HLA-C lowest in TCR association rates, which differed by HLA locus.

Sequencing was carried out using PBMCs. The origin of this receptor is a man between 45 and 60 years old in good health and CMV-seropositive. V is TRBV7-6 and J is TRBJ2-3, with D maybe TRBD1 (5 bases). In DNA, the CDR3 is TGTGCCAGCAGCGCCGGACAAGGCACAGATACGCAGTATTTT. Protein: CASSAGQGTDTQYF.